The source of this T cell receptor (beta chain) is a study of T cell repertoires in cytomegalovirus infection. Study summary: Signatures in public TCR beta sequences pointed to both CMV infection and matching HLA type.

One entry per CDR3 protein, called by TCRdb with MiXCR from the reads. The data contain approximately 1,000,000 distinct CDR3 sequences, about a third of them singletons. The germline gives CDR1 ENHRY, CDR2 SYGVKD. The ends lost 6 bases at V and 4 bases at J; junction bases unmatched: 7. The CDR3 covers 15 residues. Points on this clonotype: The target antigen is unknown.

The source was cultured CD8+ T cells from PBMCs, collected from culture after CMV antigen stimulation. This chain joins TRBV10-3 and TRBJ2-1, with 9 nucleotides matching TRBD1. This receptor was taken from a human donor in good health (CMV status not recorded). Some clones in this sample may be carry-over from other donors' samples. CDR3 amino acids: CAIRPGTGLYNEQFF. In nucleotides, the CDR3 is TGTGCCATCAGACCCGGGACAGGGTTATACAATGAGCAGTTCTTC.